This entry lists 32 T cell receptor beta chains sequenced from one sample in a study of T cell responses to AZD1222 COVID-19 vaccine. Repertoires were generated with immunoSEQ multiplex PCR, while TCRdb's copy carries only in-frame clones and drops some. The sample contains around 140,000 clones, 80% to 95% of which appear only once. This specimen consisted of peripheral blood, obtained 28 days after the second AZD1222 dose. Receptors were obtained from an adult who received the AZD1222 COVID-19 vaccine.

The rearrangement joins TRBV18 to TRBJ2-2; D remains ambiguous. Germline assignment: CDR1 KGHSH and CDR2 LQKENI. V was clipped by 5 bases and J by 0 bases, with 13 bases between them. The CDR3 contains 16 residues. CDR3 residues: CASSDNIPSNTGELFF. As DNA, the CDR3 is TGTGCCAGCTCAGACAACATACCTTCGAACACCGGGGAGCTGTTTTTT.

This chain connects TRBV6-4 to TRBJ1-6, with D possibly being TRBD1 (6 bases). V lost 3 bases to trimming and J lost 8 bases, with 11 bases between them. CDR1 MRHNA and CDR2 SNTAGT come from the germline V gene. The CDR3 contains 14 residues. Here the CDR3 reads CASSETGLYSPLHF. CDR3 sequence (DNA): TGTGCCAGCAGTGAGACAGGACTCTATTCACCCCTCCACTTT.

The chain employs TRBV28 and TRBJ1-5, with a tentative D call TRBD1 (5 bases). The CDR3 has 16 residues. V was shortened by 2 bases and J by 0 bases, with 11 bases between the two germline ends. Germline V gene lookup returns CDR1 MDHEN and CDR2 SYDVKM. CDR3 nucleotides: TGTGCCAGCAGTTTAAATATCAGGGTTAGCAATCAGCCCCAGCATTTT. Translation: CASSLNIRVSNQPQHF.

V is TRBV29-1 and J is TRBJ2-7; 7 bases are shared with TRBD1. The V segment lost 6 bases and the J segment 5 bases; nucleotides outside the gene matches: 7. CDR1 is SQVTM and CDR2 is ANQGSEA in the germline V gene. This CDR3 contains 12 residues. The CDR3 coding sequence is TGCAGCGTGGGGGACAGATTCCACGAGCAGTACTTC. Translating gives CSVGDRFHEQYF.

The CDR3 DNA is TGCAGCGGCGCAGACAGGAACACTGAAGCTTTCTTT. Translating it yields CSGADRNTEAFF. The chain employs TRBV29-1 and TRBJ1-1; possible D gene TRBD1, 5 bases. Deletions cut 7 bases from V and 1 base from J, with 10 bases between. Germline CDR1 SQVTM, CDR2 ANQGSEA. The CDR3 spans 12 residues.

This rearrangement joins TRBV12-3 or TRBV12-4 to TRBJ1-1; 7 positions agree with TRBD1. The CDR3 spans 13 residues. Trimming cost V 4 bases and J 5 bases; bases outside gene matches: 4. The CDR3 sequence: CASSSTGSTEAFF. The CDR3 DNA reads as TGTGCCAGCAGTTCGACAGGGAGTACTGAAGCTTTCTTT.

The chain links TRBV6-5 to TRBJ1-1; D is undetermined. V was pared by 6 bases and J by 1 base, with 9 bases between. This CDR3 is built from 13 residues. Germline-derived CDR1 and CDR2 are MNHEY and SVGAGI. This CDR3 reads CASRFGANTEAFF. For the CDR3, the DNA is TGTGCCAGCAGATTCGGTGCGAACACTGAAGCTTTCTTT.

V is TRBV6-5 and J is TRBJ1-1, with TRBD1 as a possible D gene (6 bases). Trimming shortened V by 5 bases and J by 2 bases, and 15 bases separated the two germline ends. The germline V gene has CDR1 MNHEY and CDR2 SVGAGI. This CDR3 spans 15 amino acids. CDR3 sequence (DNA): TGTGCCAGCAGTAAAATCCCGGGACAAAACACTGAAGCTTTCTTT. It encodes CASSKIPGQNTEAFF.

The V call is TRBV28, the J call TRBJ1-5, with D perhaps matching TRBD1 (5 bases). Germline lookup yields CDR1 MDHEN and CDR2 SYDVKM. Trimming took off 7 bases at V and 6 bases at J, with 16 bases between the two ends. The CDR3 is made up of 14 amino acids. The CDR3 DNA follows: TGTGCCAGCACTCCCGCTCGAGGGGTTCAGCCCCAGCATTTT. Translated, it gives CASTPARGVQPQHF. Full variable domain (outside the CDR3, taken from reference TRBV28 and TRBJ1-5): DVKVTQSSRYLVKRTGEKVFLECVQDMDHENMFWYRQDPGLGLRLIYFSYDVKMKEKGDIPEGYSVSREKKERFSLILESASTNQTSMYLCASTPARGVQPQHFGDGTRLSIL.

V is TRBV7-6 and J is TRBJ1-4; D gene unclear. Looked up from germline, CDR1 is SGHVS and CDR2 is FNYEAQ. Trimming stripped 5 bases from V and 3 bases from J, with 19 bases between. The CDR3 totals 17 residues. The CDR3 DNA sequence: TGTGCCAGCAGCCTTCTACAGCTCCAAACCGCTAATGAAAAACTGTTTTTT. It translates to CASSLLQLQTANEKLFF.

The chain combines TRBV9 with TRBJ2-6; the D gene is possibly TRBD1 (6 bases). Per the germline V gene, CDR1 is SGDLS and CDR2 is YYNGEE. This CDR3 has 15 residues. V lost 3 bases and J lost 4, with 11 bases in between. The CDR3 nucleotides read TGTGCCAGCAGCGGTACAGGGAAAGGGGCCAACGTCCTGACTTTC. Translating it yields CASSGTGKGANVLTF.

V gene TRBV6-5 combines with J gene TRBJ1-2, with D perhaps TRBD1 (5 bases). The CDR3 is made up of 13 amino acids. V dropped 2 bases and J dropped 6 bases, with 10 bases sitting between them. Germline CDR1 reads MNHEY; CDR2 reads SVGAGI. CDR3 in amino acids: CASSYRGVDGYTF. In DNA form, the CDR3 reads TGTGCCAGCAGTTACCGAGGGGTGGATGGCTACACCTTC.

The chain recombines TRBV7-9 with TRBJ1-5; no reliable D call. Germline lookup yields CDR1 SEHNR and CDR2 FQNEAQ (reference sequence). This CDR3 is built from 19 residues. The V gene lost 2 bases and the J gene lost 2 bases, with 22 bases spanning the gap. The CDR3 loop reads CASSLLTWPQRRRNQPQHF. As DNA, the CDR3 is TGTGCCAGCAGCTTATTGACGTGGCCCCAACGGAGACGCAATCAGCCCCAGCATTTT. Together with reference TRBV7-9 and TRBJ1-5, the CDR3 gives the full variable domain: DTGVSQNPRHKITKRGQNVTFRCDPISEHNRLYWYRQTLGQGPEFLTYFQNEAQLEKSRLLSDRFSAERPKGSFSTLEIQRTEQGDSAMYLCASSLLTWPQRRRNQPQHFGDGTRLSIL.

The CDR3 DNA is TGTGCCAGCAGCGTAGCTGGCGGGGAGCTGTTTTTT. It translates to CASSVAGGELFF. The chain combines TRBV9 with TRBJ2-2; D is ambiguous. V lost 0 bases and J 7 bases, leaving 4 bases between the germline ends. From germline, CDR1 is SGDLS and CDR2 YYNGEE. CDR3 size: 12 residues. The full variable domain, completed using reference TRBV9 and TRBJ2-2, is DSGVTQTPKHLITATGQRVTLRCSPRSGDLSVYWYQQSLDQGLQFLIQYYNGEERAKGNILERFSAQQFPDLHSELNLSSLELGDSALYFCASSVAGGELFFGEGSRLTVL.

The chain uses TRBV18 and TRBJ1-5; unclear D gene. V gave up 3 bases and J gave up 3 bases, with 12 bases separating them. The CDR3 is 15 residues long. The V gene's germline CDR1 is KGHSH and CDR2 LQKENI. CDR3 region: CASSPEHINNQPQHF. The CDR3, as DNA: TGTGCCAGCTCACCGGAGCATATAAACAATCAGCCCCAGCATTTT.

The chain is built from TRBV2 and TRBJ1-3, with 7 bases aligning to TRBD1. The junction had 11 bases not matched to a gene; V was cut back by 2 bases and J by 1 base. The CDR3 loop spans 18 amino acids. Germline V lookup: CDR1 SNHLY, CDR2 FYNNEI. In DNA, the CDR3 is TGTGCCAGCAGTGAACCCCGAGGGACAGCTGGTTCTGGAAACACCATATATTTT. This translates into CASSEPRGTAGSGNTIYF.

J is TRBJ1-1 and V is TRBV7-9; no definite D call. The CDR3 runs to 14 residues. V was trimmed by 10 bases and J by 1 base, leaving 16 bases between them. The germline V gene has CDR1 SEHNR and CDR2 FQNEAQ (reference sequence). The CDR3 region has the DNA TGTGCCACCCGTAAAGTCGGAGGGAACACTGAAGCTTTCTTT. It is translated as CATRKVGGNTEAFF.

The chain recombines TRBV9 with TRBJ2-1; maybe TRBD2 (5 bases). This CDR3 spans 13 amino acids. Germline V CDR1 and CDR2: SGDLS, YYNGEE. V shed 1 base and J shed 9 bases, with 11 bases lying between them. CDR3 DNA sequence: TGTGCCAGCAGCGTACTGGAGACTACTGAGCAGTTCTTC. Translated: CASSVLETTEQFF.

The CDR3 DNA sequence: TGTGCCAGCAGCCCTCGGCGGAACACCGGGGAGCTGTTTTTT. This translates into CASSPRRNTGELFF. The rearrangement uses TRBV28 and TRBJ2-2, with D hard to call. The CDR3 has 14 amino acids. Trimming pared 6 bases from V and 1 base from J, leaving 9 bases between. Germline values: CDR1 MDHEN, CDR2 SYDVKM.

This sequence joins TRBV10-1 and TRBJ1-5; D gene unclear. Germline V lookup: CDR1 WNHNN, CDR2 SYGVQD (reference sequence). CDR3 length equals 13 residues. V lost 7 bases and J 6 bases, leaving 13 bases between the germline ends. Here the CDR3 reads CASNTTSGQPQHF. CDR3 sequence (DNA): TGCGCCAGCAATACGACATCGGGTCAGCCCCAGCATTTT.

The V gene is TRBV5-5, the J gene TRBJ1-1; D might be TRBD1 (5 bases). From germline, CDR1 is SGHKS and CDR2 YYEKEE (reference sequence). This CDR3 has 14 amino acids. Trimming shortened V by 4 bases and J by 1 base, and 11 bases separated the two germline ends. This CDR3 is CASSPGHTNTEAFF. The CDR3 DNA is TGTGCCAGCAGCCCAGGACATACGAACACTGAAGCTTTCTTT.

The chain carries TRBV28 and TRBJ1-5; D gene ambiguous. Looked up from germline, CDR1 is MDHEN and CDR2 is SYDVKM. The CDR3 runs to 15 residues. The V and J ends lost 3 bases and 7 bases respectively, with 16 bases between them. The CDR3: CASSLLGLRPQPQHF. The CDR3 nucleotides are TGTGCCAGCAGTTTGCTCGGACTCCGGCCCCAGCCCCAGCATTTT. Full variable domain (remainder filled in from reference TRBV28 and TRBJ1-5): DVKVTQSSRYLVKRTGEKVFLECVQDMDHENMFWYRQDPGLGLRLIYFSYDVKMKEKGDIPEGYSVSREKKERFSLILESASTNQTSMYLCASSLLGLRPQPQHFGDGTRLSIL.

The CDR3 loop is CASSLAIRSSGNTIYF. The CDR3 nucleotides read TGTGCCAGCAGCCTGGCAATCCGGAGCTCTGGAAACACCATATATTTT. This chain uses TRBV4-2 with TRBJ1-3; D is unresolved. V lost 4 bases to trimming and J lost 0 bases, with 13 bases between them. Per germline, CDR1 LGHNA and CDR2 YNFKEQ. The CDR3 sequence is 16 residues long.

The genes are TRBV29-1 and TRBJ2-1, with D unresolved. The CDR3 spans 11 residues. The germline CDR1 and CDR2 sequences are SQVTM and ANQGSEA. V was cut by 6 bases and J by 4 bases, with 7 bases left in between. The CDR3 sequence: CSVDLYNEQFF. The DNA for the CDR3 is TGCAGCGTGGATTTATACAATGAGCAGTTCTTC.

The CDR3, as DNA: TGTGCCAGCAGCGACACTAGCGGGTACGAGCAGTACTTC. It specifies CASSDTSGYEQYF. The rearrangement joins TRBV11-3 to TRBJ2-7, with 9 bases that match TRBD2. The ends lost 5 bases at V and 4 bases at J; junction bases unmatched: 3. Per germline, CDR1 SGHNT and CDR2 YENEEA. This CDR3 is built from 13 residues.

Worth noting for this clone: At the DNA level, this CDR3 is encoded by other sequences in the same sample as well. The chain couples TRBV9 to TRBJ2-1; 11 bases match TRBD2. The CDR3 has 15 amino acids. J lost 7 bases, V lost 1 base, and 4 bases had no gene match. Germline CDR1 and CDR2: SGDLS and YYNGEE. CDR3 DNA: TGTGCCAGCAGCGTAACTAGCGGGAGATCAAATGAGCAGTTCTTC. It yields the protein CASSVTSGRSNEQFF. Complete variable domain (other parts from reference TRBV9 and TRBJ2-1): DSGVTQTPKHLITATGQRVTLRCSPRSGDLSVYWYQQSLDQGLQFLIQYYNGEERAKGNILERFSAQQFPDLHSELNLSSLELGDSALYFCASSVTSGRSNEQFFGPGTRLTVL.

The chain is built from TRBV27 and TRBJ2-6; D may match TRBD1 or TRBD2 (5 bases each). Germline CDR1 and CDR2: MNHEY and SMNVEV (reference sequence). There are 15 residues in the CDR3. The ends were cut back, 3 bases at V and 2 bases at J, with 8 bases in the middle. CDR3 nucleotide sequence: TGTGCCAGCAGTTTGAGGGACCCTGGGGCCAACGTCCTGACTTTC. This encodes CASSLRDPGANVLTF.

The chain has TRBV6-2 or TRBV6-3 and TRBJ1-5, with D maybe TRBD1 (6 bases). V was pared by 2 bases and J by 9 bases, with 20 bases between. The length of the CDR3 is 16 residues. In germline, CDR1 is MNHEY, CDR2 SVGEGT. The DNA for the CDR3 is TGTGCCAGCAGTTACGGCGGTTCGACAGGCCGCTCGCCCCAGCATTTT. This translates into CASSYGGSTGRSPQHF.

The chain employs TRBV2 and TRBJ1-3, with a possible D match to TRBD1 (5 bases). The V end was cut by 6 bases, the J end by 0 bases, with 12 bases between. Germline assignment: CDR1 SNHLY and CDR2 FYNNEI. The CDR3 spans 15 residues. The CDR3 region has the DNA TGTGCCAGCAGCCCCGACAGCATCTCTGGAAACACCATATATTTT. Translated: CASSPDSISGNTIYF.

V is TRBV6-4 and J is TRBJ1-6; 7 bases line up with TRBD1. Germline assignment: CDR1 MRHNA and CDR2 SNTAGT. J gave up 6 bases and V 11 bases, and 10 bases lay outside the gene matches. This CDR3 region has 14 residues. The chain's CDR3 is CAFRDSEFNSPLHF. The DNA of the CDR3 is TGTGCCTTCAGGGACAGCGAGTTTAATTCACCCCTCCACTTT.

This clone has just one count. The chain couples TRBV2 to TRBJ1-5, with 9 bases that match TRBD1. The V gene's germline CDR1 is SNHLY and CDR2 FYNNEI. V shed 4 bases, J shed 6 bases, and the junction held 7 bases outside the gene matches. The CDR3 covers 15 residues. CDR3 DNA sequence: TGTGCCAGCAGTGGGGGACAGGGACAAGGTCAGCCCCAGCATTTT. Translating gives CASSGGQGQGQPQHF. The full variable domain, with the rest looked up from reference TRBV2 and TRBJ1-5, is EPEVTQTPSHQVTQMGQEVILRCVPISNHLYFYWYRQILGQKVEFLVSFYNNEISEKSEIFDDQFSVERPDGSNFTLKIRSTKLEDSAMYFCASSGGQGQGQPQHFGDGTRLSIL.

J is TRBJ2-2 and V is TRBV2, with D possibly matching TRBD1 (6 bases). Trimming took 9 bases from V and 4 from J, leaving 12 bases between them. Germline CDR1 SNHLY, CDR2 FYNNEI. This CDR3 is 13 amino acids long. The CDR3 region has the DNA TGTGCCAGTAAGGACAGCCCCACCGGGGAGCTGTTTTTT. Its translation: CASKDSPTGELFF.